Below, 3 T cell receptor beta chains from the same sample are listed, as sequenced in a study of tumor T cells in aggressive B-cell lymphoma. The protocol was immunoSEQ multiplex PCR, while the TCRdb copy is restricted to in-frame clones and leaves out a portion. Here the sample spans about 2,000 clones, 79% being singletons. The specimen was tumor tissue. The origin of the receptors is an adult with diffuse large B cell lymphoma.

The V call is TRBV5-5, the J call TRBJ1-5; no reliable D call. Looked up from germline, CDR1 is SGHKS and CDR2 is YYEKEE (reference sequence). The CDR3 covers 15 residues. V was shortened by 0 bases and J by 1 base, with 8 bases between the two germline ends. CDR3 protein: CASSLEGRSNQPQHF. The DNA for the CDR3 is TGTGCCAGCAGCTTGGAAGGGAGAAGCAATCAGCCCCAGCATTTT.

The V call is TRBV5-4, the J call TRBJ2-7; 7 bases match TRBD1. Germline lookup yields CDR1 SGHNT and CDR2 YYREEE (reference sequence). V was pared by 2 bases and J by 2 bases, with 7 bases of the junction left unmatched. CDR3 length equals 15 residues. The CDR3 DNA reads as TGTGCCAGCAGCTTCAGGGGGATCCGCCCCTACGAGCAGTACTTC. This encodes CASSFRGIRPYEQYF.

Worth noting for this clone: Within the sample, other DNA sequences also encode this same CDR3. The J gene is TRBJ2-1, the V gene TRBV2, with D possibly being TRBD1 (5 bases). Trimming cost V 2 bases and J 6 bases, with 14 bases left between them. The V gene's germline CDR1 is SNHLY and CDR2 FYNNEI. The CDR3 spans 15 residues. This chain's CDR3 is CASSEQGVRGNEQFF. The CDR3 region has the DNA TGTGCCAGCAGTGAACAAGGTGTAAGGGGCAATGAGCAGTTCTTC.